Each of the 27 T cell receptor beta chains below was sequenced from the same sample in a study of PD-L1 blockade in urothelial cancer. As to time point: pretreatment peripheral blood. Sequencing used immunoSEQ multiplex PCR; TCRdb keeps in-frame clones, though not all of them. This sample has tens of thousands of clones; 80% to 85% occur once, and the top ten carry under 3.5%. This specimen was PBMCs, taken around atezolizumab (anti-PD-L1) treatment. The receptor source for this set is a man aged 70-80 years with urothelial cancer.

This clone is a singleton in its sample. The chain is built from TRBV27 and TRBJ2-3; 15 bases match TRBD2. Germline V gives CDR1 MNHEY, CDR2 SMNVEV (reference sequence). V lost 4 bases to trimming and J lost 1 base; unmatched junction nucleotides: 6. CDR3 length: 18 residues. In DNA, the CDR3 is TGTGCCAGCAGTTCCCCGGGACTAGCGGGAGGTGGCACAGATACGCAGTATTTT. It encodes CASSSPGLAGGGTDTQYF.

The CDR3 nucleotides are TGTGCCAGCAGGTCGACAACAGGGGGCGTGGGCACAGATACGCAGTATTTT. It encodes CASRSTTGGVGTDTQYF. This rearrangement joins TRBV28 to TRBJ2-3; 9 bases fit TRBD1. The CDR3 length is 17 residues. Germline loops: CDR1 MDHEN, CDR2 SYDVKM. V shed 6 bases, J shed 1 base, and the junction held 11 bases outside the gene matches.

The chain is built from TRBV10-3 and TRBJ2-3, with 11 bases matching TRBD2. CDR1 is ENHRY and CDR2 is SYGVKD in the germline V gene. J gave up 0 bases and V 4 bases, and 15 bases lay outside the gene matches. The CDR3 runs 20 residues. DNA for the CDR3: TGTGCCATCAGTGGGAGGAGTAGCGGGAGGGACGTTAGTAGCACAGATACGCAGTATTTT. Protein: CAISGRSSGRDVSSTDTQYF.

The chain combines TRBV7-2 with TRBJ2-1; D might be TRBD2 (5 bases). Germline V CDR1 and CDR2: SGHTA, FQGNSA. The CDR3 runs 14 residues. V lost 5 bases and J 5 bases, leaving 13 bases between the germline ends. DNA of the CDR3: TGTGCCAGCAGCCCTCAACTAGTGAACAATGAGCAGTTCTTC. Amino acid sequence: CASSPQLVNNEQFF.

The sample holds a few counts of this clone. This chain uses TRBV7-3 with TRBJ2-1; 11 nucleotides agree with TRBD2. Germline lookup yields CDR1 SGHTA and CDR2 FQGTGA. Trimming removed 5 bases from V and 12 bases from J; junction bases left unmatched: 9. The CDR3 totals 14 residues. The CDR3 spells CASSPDPGLAGQFF. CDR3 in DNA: TGTGCCAGCAGCCCCGACCCCGGACTAGCGGGGCAGTTCTTC.

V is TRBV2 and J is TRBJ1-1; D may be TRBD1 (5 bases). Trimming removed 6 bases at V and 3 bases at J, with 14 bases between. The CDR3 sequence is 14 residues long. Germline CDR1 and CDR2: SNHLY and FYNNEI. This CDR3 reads CASSKKGQYTEAFF. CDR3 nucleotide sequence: TGTGCCAGCAGCAAGAAGGGGCAGTACACTGAAGCTTTCTTT.

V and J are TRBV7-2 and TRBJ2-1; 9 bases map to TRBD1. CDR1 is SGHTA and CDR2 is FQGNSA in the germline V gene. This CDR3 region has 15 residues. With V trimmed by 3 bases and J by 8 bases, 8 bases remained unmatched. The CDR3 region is CASSLGDRVYDEQFF. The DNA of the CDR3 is TGTGCCAGCAGCTTGGGGGACAGGGTGTACGATGAGCAGTTCTTC.

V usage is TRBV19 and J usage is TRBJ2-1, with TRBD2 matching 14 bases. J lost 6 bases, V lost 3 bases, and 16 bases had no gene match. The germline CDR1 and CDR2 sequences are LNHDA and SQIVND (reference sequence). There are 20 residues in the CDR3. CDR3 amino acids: CASSIYYPGQGTSGSNEQFF. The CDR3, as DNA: TGTGCCAGTAGTATCTACTATCCGGGACAGGGGACTAGCGGGAGCAATGAGCAGTTCTTC.

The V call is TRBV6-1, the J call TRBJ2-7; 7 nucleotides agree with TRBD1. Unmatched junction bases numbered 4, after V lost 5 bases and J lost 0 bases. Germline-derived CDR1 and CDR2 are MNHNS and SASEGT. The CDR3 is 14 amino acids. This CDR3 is CASSTRTGSYEQYF. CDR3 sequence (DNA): TGTGCCAGCAGTACCAGGACAGGCTCCTACGAGCAGTACTTC.

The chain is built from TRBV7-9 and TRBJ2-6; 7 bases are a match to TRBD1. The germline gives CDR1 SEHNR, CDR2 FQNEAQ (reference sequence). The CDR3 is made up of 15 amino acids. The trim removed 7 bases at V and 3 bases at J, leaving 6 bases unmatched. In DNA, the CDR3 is TGTGCCAGCACCGCCCGGACAGGTGGGGCCAACGTCCTGACTTTC. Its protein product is CASTARTGGANVLTF.

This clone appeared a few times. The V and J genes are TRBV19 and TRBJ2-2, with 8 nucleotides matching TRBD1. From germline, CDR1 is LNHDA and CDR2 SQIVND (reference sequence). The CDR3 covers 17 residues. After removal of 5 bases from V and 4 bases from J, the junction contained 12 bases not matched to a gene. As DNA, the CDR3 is TGTGCCAGTAGTCCGAGCCCGGGACAGGAGGCCACCGGGGAGCTGTTTTTT. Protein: CASSPSPGQEATGELFF.

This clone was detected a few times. This CDR3 reads CASGSRARPKPATDTQYF. CDR3 DNA: TGTGCTAGTGGTTCCAGGGCACGCCCTAAGCCCGCCACAGATACGCAGTATTTT. The chain recombines TRBV12-5 with TRBJ2-3; a possible D gene is TRBD1 (5 bases). The CDR3 is 18 amino acids. Germline assignment: CDR1 LGHNT and CDR2 FRNRAP. V was cut by 4 bases and J by 2 bases, with 22 bases left in between.

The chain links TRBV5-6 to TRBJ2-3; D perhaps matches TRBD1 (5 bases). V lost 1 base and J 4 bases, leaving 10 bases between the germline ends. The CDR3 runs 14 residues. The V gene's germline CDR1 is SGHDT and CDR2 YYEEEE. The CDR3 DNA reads TGTGCCAGCAGCTTGAGGGGCACCCCAGATACGCAGTATTTT. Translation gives CASSLRGTPDTQYF.

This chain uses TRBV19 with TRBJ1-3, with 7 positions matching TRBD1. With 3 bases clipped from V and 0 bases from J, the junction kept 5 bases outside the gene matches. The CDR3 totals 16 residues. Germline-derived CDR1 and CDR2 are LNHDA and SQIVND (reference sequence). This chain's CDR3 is CASSIEGAVSGNTIYF. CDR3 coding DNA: TGTGCCAGTAGTATCGAGGGGGCTGTCTCTGGAAACACCATATATTTT.

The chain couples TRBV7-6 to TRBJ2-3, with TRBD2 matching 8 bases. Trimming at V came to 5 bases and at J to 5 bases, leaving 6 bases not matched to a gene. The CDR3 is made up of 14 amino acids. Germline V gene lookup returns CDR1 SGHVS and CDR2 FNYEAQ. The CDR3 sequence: CASSPSLAGDTQYF. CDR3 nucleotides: TGTGCCAGCAGCCCCTCGCTAGCGGGAGATACGCAGTATTTT.

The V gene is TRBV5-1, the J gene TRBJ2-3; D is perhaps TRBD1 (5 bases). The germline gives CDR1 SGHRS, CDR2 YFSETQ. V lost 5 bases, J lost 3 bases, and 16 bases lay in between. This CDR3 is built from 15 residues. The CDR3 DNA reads TGCGCCAGCAGATACCGAGACTCAGGGACAGATACGCAGTATTTT. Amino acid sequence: CASRYRDSGTDTQYF. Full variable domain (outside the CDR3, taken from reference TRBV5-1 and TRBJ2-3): KAGVTQTPRYLIKTRGQQVTLSCSPISGHRSVSWYQQTPGQGLQFLFEYFSETQRNKGNFPGRFSGRQFSNSRSEMNVSTLELGDSALYLCASRYRDSGTDTQYFGPGTRLTVL.

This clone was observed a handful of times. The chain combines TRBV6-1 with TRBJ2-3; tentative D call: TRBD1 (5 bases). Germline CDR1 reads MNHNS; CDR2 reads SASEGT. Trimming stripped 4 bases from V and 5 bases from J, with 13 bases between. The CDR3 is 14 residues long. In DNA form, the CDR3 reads TGTGCCAGCAGTGCACCGACAGTCGAAGATACGCAGTATTTT. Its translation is CASSAPTVEDTQYF.

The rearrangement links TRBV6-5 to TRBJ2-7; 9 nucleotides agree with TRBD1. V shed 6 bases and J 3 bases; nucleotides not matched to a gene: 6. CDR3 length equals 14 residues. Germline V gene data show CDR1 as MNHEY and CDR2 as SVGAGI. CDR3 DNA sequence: TGTGCCAGCAGATCCACAGGGGGCGGCTACGAGCAGTACTTC. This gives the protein CASRSTGGGYEQYF.

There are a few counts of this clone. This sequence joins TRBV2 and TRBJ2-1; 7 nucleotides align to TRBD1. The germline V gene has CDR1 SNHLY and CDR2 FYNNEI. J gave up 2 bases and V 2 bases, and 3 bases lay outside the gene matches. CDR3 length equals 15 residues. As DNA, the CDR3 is TGTGCCAGCAGTGAATGGGACAGAACCTACAATGAGCAGTTCTTC. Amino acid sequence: CASSEWDRTYNEQFF.

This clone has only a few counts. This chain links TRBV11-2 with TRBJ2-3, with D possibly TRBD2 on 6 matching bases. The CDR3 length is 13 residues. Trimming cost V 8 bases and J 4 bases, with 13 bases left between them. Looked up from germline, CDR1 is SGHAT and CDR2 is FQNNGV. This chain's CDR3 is CASRSPGADTQYF. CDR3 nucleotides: TGTGCCAGCCGCTCTCCGGGAGCAGATACGCAGTATTTT.

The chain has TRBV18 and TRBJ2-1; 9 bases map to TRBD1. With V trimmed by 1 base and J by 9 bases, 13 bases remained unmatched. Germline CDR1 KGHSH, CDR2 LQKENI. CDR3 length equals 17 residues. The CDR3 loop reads CASSPLGQGRGDSEQFF. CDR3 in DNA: TGTGCCAGCTCACCACTGGGACAGGGAAGGGGGGACAGTGAGCAGTTCTTC.

In DNA form, the CDR3 reads TGTGCCAGCAGGGGAGCGGGAAGCACAGATACGCAGTATTTT. Translating gives CASRGAGSTDTQYF. This chain connects TRBV28 to TRBJ2-3, with 7 bases matching TRBD2. J was trimmed by 0 bases and V by 6 bases; bases with no gene match: 3. The CDR3 is 14 residues long. The V gene's germline CDR1 is MDHEN and CDR2 SYDVKM.

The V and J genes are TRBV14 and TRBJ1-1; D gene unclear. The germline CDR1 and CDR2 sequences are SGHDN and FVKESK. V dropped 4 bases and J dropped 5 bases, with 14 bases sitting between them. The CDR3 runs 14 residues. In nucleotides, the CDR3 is TGTGCCAGCAGCCCCACGCGGTCCTCTACTGAAGCTTTCTTT. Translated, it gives CASSPTRSSTEAFF.

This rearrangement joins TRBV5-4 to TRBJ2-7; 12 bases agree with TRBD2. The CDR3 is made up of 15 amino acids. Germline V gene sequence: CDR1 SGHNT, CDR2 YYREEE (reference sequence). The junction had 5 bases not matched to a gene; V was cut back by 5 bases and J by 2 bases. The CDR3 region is CASSLAGGNTYEQYF. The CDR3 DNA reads TGTGCCAGCAGTCTAGCGGGAGGGAATACCTACGAGCAGTACTTC.

The CDR3 loop is CASSVSGTRNTGELFF. CDR3 coding DNA: TGTGCCAGCAGCGTCTCCGGGACAAGGAACACCGGGGAGCTGTTTTTT. This rearrangement joins TRBV9 to TRBJ2-2; D might be TRBD1 (6 bases). The germline V gene has CDR1 SGDLS and CDR2 YYNGEE. Trimming cost V 2 bases and J 1 base, with 12 bases left between them. CDR3 length: 16 amino acids. Variable domain in full (rest from reference TRBV9 and TRBJ2-2): DSGVTQTPKHLITATGQRVTLRCSPRSGDLSVYWYQQSLDQGLQFLIQYYNGEERAKGNILERFSAQQFPDLHSELNLSSLELGDSALYFCASSVSGTRNTGELFFGEGSRLTVL.

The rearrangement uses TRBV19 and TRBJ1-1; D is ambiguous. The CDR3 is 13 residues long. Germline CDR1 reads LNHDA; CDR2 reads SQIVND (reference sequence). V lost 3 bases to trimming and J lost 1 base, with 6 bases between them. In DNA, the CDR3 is TGTGCCAGTAGTATGGCCCCGAACACTGAAGCTTTCTTT. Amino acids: CASSMAPNTEAFF.

CDR3 nucleotide sequence: TGCAGCGTTGTTATCGGTGAAAAACTGTTTTTT. Translation: CSVVIGEKLFF. This chain joins TRBV29-1 and TRBJ1-4; D not certain. Looked up from germline, CDR1 is SQVTM and CDR2 is ANQGSEA. CDR3 length: 11 residues. With 4 bases removed from V and 7 bases from J, the gap between germline ends came to 7 bases. Full variable domain (missing parts from reference TRBV29-1 and TRBJ1-4): SAVISQKPSRDICQRGTSLTIQCQVDSQVTMMFWYRQQPGQSLTLIATANQGSEATYESGFVIDKFPISRPNLTFSTLTVSNMSPEDSSIYLCSVVIGEKLFFGSGTQLSVL.